This paragraph covers one T cell receptor beta chain sequence. Its antigen is unknown. This entry belongs to a study of cytomegalovirus exposure and HLA in healthy donors. Points from the study as a whole: Most TCRs appeared rarely, but some public TCRs recurred in many donors.

Germline CDR1 is MNHEY and CDR2 is SMNVEV (reference sequence). CDR3 size: 15 residues. V shed 2 bases, J shed 4 bases, and the junction held 4 bases outside the gene matches. Clones were read by immunoSEQ multiplex PCR, and TCRdb kept only the in-frame ones, dropping some. The sample shows 100,000 to 150,000 clones, around 86% of them seen only once. The sample taken for sequencing was PBMCs. V usage is TRBV27 and J usage is TRBJ1-3, with 8 positions matching TRBD1. This sequence originates from a woman younger than 30 in good health and CMV-seronegative. The CDR3: CASSLSRGLGNTIYF. Written as DNA, the CDR3 is TGTGCCAGCAGTTTAAGCAGGGGGCTAGGAAACACCATATATTTT.